This TCR beta chain was identified during a study of cytomegalovirus exposure and HLA in healthy donors. The study, taken as a whole, reports: V segments that were indistinguishable, TRBV6-2 and TRBV6-3 among them, were omitted from analysis.

The study ran its PCR with 60 Vbeta and 13 Jbeta primers. Sequenced by immunoSEQ multiplex PCR; TCRdb stores in-frame clones only, minus some. Of around 93,000 clones detected, 82% appear once; the ten largest clones hold approximately 3%. With V trimmed by 2 bases and J by 0 bases, 8 bases remained unmatched. Germline V gene sequence: CDR1 SGHDT, CDR2 YYEEEE. This CDR3 spans 17 amino acids. To note about this clone: What it binds is not known.

This sequence was found in a man younger than 40 in good health and CMV-seropositive. The source material was PBMCs. The chain recombines TRBV5-6 with TRBJ2-1; 7 nucleotides match TRBD2. The CDR3 loop reads CASSLAGLWSSYNEQFF. For the CDR3, the DNA is TGTGCCAGCAGCTTAGCGGGACTATGGAGCTCCTACAATGAGCAGTTCTTC.